This T cell receptor (beta chain) was identified during a study of blood T cell repertoires in COVID-19. Overall study context: Sources were T cells, B-cell-depleted T cells, or PBMCs; the material itself was cDNA or gDNA.

Original processing methods: Reference gene primer amplification gave estimated nucleated cell counts. The data were produced by immunoSEQ multiplex PCR, yet TCRdb's version contains in-frame clones alone and is incomplete. Clonal size and the V and J genes are those of that table, whereas D and trimming came from the DNA. Of some 300,000 clones listed, about nine tenths were seen once; the top ten hold about 4.2%. V gave up 3 bases and J gave up 8 bases, with 10 bases separating them. The CDR3 runs 12 residues. Those who participated ranged in age from about 18 to 89 years and resided in approximately 23 US areas.

The chain links TRBV12-3 or TRBV12-4 to TRBJ1-2; unclear D gene. This sequence originates from a man younger than 45 who had recovered from COVID-19. The specimen was PBMCs or T cells enriched from blood (not recorded which). As DNA, the CDR3 is TGTGCCAGCAGTTTGGAGGGTAGGGGCTACACCTTC. Residues: CASSLEGRGYTF.